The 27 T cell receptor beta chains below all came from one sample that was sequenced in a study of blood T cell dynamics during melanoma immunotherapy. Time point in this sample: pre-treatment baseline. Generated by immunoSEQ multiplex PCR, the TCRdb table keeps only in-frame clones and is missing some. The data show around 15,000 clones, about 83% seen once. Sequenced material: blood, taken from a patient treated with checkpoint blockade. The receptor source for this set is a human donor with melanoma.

Here the CDR3 reads CASTLSGQGEGYTF. CDR3 nucleotide sequence: TGCGCCAGCACCCTTTCGGGACAGGGCGAGGGCTACACCTTC. The chain has TRBV5-1 and TRBJ1-2, with 9 bases that match TRBD1. Germline V CDR1 and CDR2: SGHRS, YFSETQ. V lost 6 bases to trimming and J lost 8 bases; unmatched junction nucleotides: 11. CDR3 size: 14 residues.

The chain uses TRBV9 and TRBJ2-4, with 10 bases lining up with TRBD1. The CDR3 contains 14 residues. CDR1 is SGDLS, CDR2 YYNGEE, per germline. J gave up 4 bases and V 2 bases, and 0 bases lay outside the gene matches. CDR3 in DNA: TGTGCCAGCAGCGTGGACAGGGGGAAAAACATTCAGTACTTC. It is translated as CASSVDRGKNIQYF. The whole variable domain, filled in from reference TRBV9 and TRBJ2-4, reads DSGVTQTPKHLITATGQRVTLRCSPRSGDLSVYWYQQSLDQGLQFLIQYYNGEERAKGNILERFSAQQFPDLHSELNLSSLELGDSALYFCASSVDRGKNIQYFGAGTRLSVL.

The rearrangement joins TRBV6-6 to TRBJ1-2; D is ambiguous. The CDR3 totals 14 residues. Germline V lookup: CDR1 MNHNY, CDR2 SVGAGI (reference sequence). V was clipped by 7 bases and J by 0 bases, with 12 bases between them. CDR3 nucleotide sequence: TGTGCCAGCACCCACCGAACGACTAACTATGGCTACACCTTC. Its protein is CASTHRTTNYGYTF.

The CDR3 here is CASRTVSSYNSPLHF. In DNA form, the CDR3 reads TGTGCCAGCAGGACGGTGAGCTCCTATAATTCACCCCTCCACTTT. The chain uses TRBV6-1 and TRBJ1-6; no clear D. Trimming took off 6 bases at V and 0 bases at J, with 9 bases between the two ends. The CDR3 extends over 15 amino acids. Per germline, CDR1 MNHNS and CDR2 SASEGT.

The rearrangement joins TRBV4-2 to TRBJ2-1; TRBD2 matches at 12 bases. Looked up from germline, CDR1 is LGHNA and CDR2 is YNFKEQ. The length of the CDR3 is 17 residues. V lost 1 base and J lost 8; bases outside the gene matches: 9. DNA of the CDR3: TGTGCCAGCAGCCAAGCACAAGCTAGCGGGGGGGGATATGAGCAGTTCTTC. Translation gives CASSQAQASGGGYEQFF.

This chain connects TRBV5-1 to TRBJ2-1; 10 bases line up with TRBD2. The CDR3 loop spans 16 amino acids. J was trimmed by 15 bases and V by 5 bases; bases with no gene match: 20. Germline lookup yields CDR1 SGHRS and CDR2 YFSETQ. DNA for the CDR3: TGCGCCAGCAGAGTGACGTCAGCGGGGGGGAGAGTTGGTCGGTTCTTC. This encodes CASRVTSAGGRVGRFF.

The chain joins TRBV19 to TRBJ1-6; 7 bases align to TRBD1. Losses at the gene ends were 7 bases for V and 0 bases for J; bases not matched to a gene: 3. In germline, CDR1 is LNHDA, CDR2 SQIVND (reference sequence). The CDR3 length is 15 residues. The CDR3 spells CASKGDSSYNSPLHF. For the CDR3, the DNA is TGTGCCAGTAAGGGGGACAGCTCCTATAATTCACCCCTCCACTTT.

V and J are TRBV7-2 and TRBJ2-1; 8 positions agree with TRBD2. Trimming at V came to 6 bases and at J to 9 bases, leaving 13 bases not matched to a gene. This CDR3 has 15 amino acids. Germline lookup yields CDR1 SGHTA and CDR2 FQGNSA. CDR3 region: CASRGERGTLTEQFF. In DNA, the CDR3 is TGTGCCAGCAGGGGGGAGCGGGGGACCCTCACTGAGCAGTTCTTC.

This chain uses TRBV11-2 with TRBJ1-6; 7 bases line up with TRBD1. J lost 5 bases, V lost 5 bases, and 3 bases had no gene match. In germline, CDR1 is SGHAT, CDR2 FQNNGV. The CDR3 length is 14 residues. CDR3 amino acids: CASSRGQNNSPLHF. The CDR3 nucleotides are TGTGCCAGCAGCCGGGGACAGAATAATTCACCCCTCCACTTT.

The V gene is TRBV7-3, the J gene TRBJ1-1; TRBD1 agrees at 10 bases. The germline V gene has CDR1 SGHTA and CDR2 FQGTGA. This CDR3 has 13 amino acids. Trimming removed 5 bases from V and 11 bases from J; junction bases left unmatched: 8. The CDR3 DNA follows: TGTGCCAGCAGCCCCACGGGACAGGGGTGGGCTTTCTTT. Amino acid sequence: CASSPTGQGWAFF.

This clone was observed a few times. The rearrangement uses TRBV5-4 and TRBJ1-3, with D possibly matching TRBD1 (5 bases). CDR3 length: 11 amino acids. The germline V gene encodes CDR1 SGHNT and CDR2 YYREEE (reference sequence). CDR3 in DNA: TGTGGGTTGGGGCCTGGAAACACCATATATTTT. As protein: CGLGPGNTIYF. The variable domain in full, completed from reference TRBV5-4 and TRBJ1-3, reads ETGVTQSPTHLIKTRGQQVTLRCSSQSGHNTVSWYQQALGQGPQFIFQYYREEENGRGNFPPRFSGLQFPNYSSELNVNALELDDSALYLCGLGPGNTIYFGEGSWLTVV.

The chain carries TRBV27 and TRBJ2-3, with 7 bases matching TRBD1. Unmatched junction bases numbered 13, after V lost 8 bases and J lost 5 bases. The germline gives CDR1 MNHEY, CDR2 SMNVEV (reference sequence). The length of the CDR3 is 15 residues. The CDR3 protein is CASREKQGFGDTQYF. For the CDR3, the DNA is TGTGCCAGCCGCGAAAAACAGGGGTTCGGAGATACGCAGTATTTT.

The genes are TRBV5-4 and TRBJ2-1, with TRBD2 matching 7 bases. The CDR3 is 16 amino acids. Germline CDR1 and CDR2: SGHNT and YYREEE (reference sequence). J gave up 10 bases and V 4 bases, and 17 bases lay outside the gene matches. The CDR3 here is CASSLPGGGGHREQFF. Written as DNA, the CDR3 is TGTGCCAGCAGCCTCCCGGGTGGCGGGGGTCACCGGGAGCAGTTCTTC.

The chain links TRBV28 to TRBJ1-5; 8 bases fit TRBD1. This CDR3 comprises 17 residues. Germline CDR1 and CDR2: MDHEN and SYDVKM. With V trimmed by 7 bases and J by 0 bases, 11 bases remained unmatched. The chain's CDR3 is CASKRTGKIFSNQPQHF. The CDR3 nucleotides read TGTGCCAGCAAACGGACAGGGAAAATCTTTAGCAATCAGCCCCAGCATTTT.

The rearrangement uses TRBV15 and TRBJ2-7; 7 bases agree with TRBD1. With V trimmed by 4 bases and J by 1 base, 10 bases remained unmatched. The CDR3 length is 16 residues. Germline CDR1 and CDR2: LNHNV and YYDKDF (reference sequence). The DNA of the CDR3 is TGTGCCACCAGCACTGAAAAGACAGGGAGATCCTACGAGCAGTACTTC. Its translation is CATSTEKTGRSYEQYF.

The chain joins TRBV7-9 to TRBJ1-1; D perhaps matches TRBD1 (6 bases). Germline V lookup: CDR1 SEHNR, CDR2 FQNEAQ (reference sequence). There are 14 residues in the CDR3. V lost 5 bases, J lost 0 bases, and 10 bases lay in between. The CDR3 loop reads CASSGTGMNTEAFF. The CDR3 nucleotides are TGTGCCAGCAGCGGTACAGGGATGAACACTGAAGCTTTCTTT.

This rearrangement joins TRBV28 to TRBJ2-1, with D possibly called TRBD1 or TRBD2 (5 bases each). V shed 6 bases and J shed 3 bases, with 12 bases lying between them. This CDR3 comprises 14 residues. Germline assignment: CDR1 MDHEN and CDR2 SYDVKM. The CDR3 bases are TGTGCCAGCAGCCGGGACGGACTCTACAATGAGCAGTTCTTC. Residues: CASSRDGLYNEQFF.

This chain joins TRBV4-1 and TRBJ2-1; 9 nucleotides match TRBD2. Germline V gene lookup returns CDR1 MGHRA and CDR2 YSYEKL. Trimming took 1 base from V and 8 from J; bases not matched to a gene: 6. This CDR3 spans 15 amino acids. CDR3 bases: TGCGCCAGCAGCCAAGTGGCTAGCGGGGTAGATGAGCAGTTCTTC. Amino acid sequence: CASSQVASGVDEQFF.

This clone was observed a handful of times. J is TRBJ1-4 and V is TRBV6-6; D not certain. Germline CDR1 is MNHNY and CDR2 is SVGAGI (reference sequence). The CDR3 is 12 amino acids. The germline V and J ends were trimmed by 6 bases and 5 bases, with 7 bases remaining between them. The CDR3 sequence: CASSPRNEKLFF. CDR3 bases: TGTGCCAGCAGCCCTAGGAATGAAAAACTGTTTTTT.

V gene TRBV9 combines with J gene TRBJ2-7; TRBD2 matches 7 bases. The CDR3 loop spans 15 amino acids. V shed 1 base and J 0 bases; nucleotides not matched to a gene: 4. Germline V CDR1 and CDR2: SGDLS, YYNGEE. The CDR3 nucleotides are TGTGCCAGCAGCGTAAGCGGGACCTACTCCTACGAGCAGTACTTC. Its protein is CASSVSGTYSYEQYF. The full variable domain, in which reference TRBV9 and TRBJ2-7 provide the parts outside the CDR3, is DSGVTQTPKHLITATGQRVTLRCSPRSGDLSVYWYQQSLDQGLQFLIQYYNGEERAKGNILERFSAQQFPDLHSELNLSSLELGDSALYFCASSVSGTYSYEQYFGPGTRLTVT.

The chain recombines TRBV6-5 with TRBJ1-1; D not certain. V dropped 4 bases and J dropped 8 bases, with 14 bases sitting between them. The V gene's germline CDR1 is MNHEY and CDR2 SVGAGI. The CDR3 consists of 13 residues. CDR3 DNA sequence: TGTGCCAGCAGTTTCCCCGGCCTCCCCGAAGCTTTCTTT. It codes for CASSFPGLPEAFF.

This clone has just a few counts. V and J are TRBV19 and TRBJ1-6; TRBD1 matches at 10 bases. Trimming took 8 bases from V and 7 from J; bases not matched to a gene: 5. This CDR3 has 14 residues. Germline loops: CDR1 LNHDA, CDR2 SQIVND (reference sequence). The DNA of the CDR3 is TGTGCCAGTGGCCCGGGACAGGGGAATTCACCCCTCCACTTT. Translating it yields CASGPGQGNSPLHF.

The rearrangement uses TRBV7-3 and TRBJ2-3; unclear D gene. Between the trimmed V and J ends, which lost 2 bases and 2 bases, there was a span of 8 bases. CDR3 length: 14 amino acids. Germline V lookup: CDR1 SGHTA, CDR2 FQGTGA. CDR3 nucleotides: TGTGCCAGCAGCTTACGACCCAACACAGATACGCAGTATTTT. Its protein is CASSLRPNTDTQYF.

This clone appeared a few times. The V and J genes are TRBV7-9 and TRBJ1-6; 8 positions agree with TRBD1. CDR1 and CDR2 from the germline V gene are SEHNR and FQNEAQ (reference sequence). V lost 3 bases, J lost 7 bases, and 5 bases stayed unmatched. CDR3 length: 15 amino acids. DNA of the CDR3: TGTGCCAGCAGCTTCCAGGGGGCACAGAATTCACCCCTCCACTTT. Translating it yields CASSFQGAQNSPLHF.

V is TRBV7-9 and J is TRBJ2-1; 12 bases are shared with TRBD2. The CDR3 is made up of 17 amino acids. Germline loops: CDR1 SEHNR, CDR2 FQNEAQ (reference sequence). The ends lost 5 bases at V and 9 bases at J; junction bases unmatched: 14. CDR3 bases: TGTGCCAGCAGCCCACAGACTAGCGGGGGACCCGATGGTGAGCAGTTCTTC. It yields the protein CASSPQTSGGPDGEQFF.

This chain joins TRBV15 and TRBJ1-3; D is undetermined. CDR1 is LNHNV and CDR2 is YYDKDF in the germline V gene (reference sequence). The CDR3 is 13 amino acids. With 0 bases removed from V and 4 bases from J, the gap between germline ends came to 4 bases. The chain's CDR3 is CATSRDFGNTIYF. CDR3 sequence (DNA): TGTGCCACCAGCAGAGACTTCGGAAACACCATATATTTT.

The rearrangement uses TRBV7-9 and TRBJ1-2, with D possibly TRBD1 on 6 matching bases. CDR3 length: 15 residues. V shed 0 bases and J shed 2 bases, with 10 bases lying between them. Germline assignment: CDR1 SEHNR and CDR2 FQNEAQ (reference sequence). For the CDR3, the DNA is TGTGCCAGCAGCTTAGCGGCAGGGGACAACTATGGCTACACCTTC. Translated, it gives CASSLAAGDNYGYTF.